This TCR beta chain came from a study of cytomegalovirus exposure and HLA in healthy donors. Primers: 60 Vbeta forward and 13 Jbeta reverse. Sequencing was performed with immunoSEQ multiplex PCR; in TCRdb, only in-frame clones are kept and a portion is missing. Here the sample spans 120,000 or so clones, 78% being singletons. V shed 4 bases and J 0 bases; nucleotides not matched to a gene: 10. CDR3 length: 19 amino acids. Germline V CDR1 and CDR2: SGHAT, FQDESV (reference sequence). Sequenced input: PBMCs. The TCR sequence derives from a man aged 25 to 40 in good health and CMV-seropositive. J is TRBJ2-5 and V is TRBV11-1, with 14 bases identical to TRBD2. This chain's CDR3 is CASSSGGRLAGGNQETQYF. In DNA, the CDR3 is TGTGCCAGCAGCTCCGGAGGCCGACTAGCGGGAGGGAACCAAGAGACCCAGTACTTC. Using reference TRBV11-1 and TRBJ2-5 for the parts outside the CDR3, the full variable domain is EAEVAQSPRYKITEKSQAVAFWCDPISGHATLYWYRQILGQGPELLVQFQDESVVDDSQLPKDRFSAERLKGVDSTLKIQPAELGDSAMYLCASSSGGRLAGGNQETQYFGPGTRLLVL.